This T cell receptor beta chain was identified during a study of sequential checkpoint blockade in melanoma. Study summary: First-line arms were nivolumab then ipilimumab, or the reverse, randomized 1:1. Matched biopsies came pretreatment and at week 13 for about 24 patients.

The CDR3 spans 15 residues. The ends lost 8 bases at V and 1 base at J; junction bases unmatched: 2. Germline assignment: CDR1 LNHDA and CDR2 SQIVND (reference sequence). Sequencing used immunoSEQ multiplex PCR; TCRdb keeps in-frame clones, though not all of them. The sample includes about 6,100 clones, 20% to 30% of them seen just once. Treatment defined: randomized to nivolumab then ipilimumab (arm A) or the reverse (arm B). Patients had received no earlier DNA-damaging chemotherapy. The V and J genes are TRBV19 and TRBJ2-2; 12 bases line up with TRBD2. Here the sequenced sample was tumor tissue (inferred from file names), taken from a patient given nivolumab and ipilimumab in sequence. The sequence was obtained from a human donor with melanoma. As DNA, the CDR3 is TGTGCCAGTCGACTAGCGGGAGAGAACACCGGGGAGCTGTTTTTT. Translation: CASRLAGENTGELFF. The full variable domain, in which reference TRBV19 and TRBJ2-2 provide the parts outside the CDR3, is DGGITQSPKYLFRKEGQNVTLSCEQNLNHDAMYWYRQDPGQGLRLIYYSQIVNDFQKGDIAEGYSVSREKKESFPLTVTSAQKNPTAFYLCASRLAGENTGELFFGEGSRLTVL.